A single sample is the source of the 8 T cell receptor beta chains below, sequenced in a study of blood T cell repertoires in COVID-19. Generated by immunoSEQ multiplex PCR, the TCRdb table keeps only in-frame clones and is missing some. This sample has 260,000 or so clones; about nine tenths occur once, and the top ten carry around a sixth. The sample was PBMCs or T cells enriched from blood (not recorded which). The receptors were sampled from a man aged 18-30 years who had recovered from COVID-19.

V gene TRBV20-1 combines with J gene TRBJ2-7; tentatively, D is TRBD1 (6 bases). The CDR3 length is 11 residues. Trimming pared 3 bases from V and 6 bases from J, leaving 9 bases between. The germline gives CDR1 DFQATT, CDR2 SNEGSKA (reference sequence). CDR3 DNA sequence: TGCAGTGCTAGCAAAGGGGGCGAGCAGTACTTC. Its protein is CSASKGGEQYF.

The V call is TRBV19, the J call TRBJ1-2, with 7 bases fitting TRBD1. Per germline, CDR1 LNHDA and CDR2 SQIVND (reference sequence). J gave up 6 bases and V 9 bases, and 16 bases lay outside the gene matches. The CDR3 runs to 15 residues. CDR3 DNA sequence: TGTGCCAGCCGACCCCCCCTCACAGGGGTTAATGGCTACACCTTC. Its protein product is CASRPPLTGVNGYTF.

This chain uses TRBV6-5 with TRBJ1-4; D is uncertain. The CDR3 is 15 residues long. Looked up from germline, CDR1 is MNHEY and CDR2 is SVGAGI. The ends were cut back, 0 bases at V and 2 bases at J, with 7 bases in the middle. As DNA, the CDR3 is TGTGCCAGCAGTTACTCGAGGAGGACTAATGAAAAACTGTTTTTT. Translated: CASSYSRRTNEKLFF.

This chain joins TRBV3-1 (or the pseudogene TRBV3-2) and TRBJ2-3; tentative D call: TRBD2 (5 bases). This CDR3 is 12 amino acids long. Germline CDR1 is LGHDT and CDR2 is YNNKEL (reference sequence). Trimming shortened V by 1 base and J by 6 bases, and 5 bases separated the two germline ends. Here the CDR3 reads CASSQGGDTQYF. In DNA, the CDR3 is TGTGCCAGCAGCCAAGGAGGGGATACGCAGTATTTT.

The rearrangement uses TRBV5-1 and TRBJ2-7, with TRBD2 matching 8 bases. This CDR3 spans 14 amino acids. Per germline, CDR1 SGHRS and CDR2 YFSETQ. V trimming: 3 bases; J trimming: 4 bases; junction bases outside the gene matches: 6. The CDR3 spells CASSSSGSTYEQYF. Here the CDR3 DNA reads TGCGCCAGCAGCTCGAGCGGGAGTACATACGAGCAGTACTTC.

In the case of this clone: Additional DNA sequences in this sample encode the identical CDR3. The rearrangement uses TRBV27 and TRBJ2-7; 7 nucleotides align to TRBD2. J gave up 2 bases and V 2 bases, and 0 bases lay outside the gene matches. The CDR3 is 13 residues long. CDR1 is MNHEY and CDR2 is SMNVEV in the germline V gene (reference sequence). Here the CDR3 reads CASSLTSAYEQYF. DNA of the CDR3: TGTGCCAGCAGTTTAACTAGCGCCTACGAGCAGTACTTC.

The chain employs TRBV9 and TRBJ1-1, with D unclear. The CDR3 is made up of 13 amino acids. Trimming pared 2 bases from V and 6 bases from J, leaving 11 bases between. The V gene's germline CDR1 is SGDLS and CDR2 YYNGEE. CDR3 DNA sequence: TGTGCCAGCAGCGTTGTCGGGGATTCTGAAGCTTTCTTT. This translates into CASSVVGDSEAFF.

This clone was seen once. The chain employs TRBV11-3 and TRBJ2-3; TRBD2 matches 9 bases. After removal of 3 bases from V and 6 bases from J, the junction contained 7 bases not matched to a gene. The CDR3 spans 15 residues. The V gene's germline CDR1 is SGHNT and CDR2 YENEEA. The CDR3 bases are TGTGCCAGCAGCTTGCGCGGGGGGGCCATGGATACGCAGTATTTT. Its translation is CASSLRGGAMDTQYF.